Below are 14 T cell receptor beta chains sequenced from a single sample in a study of control samples from healthy donors and cancer patients. Measured with immunoSEQ multiplex PCR; TCRdb has only the in-frame clones, and not every one. The table shows about 20,000 clones, with more than 75% occurring only once. Sample: PBMCs. Receptors were obtained from a woman aged 55 to 70 with head and neck cancer.

The V gene is TRBV29-1, the J gene TRBJ2-7; tentative D call: TRBD2 (6 bases). V shed 0 bases and J shed 4 bases, with 16 bases lying between them. Germline values: CDR1 SQVTM, CDR2 ANQGSEA. This CDR3 comprises 15 residues. CDR3 sequence: CSVEEGRELGYEQYF. CDR3 nucleotide sequence: TGCAGCGTTGAAGAGGGACGGGAGCTCGGATACGAGCAGTACTTC.

This chain connects TRBV2 to TRBJ2-7, with D unclear. CDR3 length: 15 residues. V lost 6 bases and J 2 bases, leaving 17 bases between the germline ends. CDR1 SNHLY and CDR2 FYNNEI come from the germline V gene. The CDR3 sequence: CASSIGAPSAYEQYF. The CDR3 DNA follows: TGTGCCAGCAGCATTGGCGCACCGTCCGCCTACGAGCAGTACTTC. Together with reference TRBV2 and TRBJ2-7, the CDR3 gives the full variable domain: EPEVTQTPSHQVTQMGQEVILRCVPISNHLYFYWYRQILGQKVEFLVSFYNNEISEKSEIFDDQFSVERPDGSNFTLKIRSTKLEDSAMYFCASSIGAPSAYEQYFGPGTRLTVT.

J is TRBJ2-2 and V is TRBV11-3; D is tentatively TRBD1 or TRBD2 (5 bases each). Germline lookup yields CDR1 SGHNT and CDR2 YENEEA. Trimming removed 4 bases from V and 2 bases from J, with 11 bases in between. The CDR3 is 15 amino acids. The CDR3 reads CASSSGTLNTGELFF. For the CDR3, the DNA is TGTGCCAGCAGCTCCGGGACCCTAAACACCGGGGAGCTGTTTTTT.

The chain joins TRBV27 to TRBJ1-4; no reliable D call. Germline V gene sequence: CDR1 MNHEY, CDR2 SMNVEV (reference sequence). The CDR3 covers 16 residues. V was trimmed by 3 bases and J by 2 bases, leaving 13 bases between them. The CDR3 DNA reads as TGTGCCAGCAGTTTTCAGGCGGGAGGGACTAATGAAAAACTGTTTTTT. It translates to CASSFQAGGTNEKLFF. The variable domain in full, with the rest retrieved from reference TRBV27 and TRBJ1-4, is EAQVTQNPRYLITVTGKKLTVTCSQNMNHEYMSWYRQDPGLGLRQIYYSMNVEVTDKGDVPEGYKVSRKEKRNFPLILESPSPNQTSLYFCASSFQAGGTNEKLFFGSGTQLSVL.

This clone was seen a handful of times. The chain has TRBV28 and TRBJ1-3; 8 bases align to TRBD1. The CDR3 spans 16 residues. The V segment lost 8 bases and the J segment 1 base; nucleotides outside the gene matches: 10. From germline, CDR1 is MDHEN and CDR2 SYDVKM. Here the CDR3 DNA reads TGTGCCAGCGCGCCTGGACAGGGAGATTCTGGAAACACCATATATTTT. Encoded protein: CASAPGQGDSGNTIYF.

In its sample, this clone was seen a few times. The rearrangement uses TRBV18 and TRBJ1-5, with a weak D call TRBD1 (5 bases). V lost 2 bases and J lost 4, with 9 bases in between. The CDR3 is 14 amino acids. CDR1 and CDR2 from the germline V gene are KGHSH and LQKENI. The CDR3, as DNA: TGTGCCAGCTCACCAGGGACCGTTAATCAGCCCCAGCATTTT. It translates to CASSPGTVNQPQHF.

The chain has TRBV27 and TRBJ2-5; TRBD2 is a possible D gene (5 bases). Germline assignment: CDR1 MNHEY and CDR2 SMNVEV (reference sequence). This CDR3 has 14 residues. The germline V and J ends were trimmed by 0 bases and 6 bases, with 11 bases remaining between them. CDR3 nucleotide sequence: TGTGCCAGCAGTTTATCAGCTAGCAGCAAGACCCAGTACTTC. As protein: CASSLSASSKTQYF.

J is TRBJ2-7 and V is TRBV6-5, with TRBD1 as a possible D gene (6 bases). V shed 8 bases and J shed 3 bases, with 14 bases lying between them. The CDR3 runs to 13 residues. Per the germline V gene, CDR1 is MNHEY and CDR2 is SVGAGI. CDR3 loop: CASVRDKLYEQYF. In DNA, the CDR3 is TGTGCCAGCGTCCGGGACAAGCTCTACGAGCAGTACTTC.

CDR3: CASSSHPEAFF. The CDR3, as DNA: TGCGCCAGCAGTAGTCACCCTGAAGCTTTCTTT. This rearrangement joins TRBV10-2 to TRBJ1-1; no reliable D call. Germline CDR1 WSHSY, CDR2 SAAADI. The CDR3 contains 11 residues. Trimming stripped 5 bases from V and 6 bases from J, with 7 bases between.

The CDR3, as DNA: TGTGCCAGCAGTGGGTTGGGGGGCGAGACCCAGTACTTC. It encodes CASSGLGGETQYF. The chain recombines TRBV2 with TRBJ2-5, with D perhaps being TRBD1 or TRBD2 (6 bases each). V gave up 4 bases and J gave up 5 bases, with 11 bases separating them. CDR1 is SNHLY and CDR2 is FYNNEI in the germline V gene. The CDR3 loop spans 13 amino acids.

The chain joins TRBV18 to TRBJ2-1; TRBD1 aligns across 7 bases. The germline CDR1 and CDR2 sequences are KGHSH and LQKENI. With V trimmed by 3 bases and J by 6 bases, 11 bases remained unmatched. This CDR3 has 16 amino acids. The CDR3 DNA reads as TGTGCCAGCTCACCTACCACTACCGGGACAGCCAATGAGCAGTTCTTC. This sequence encodes CASSPTTTGTANEQFF. Drawing the rest from reference TRBV18 and TRBJ2-1, the complete variable domain is NAGVMQNPRHLVRRRGQEARLRCSPMKGHSHVYWYRQLPEEGLKFMVYLQKENIIDESGMPKERFSAEFPKEGPSILRIQQVVRGDSAAYFCASSPTTTGTANEQFFGPGTRLTVL.

The J gene is TRBJ2-6, the V gene TRBV25-1; possibly TRBD1 for D (6 bases). The CDR3 spans 13 residues. Germline CDR1 MGHDK, CDR2 SYGVNS. V lost 7 bases to trimming and J lost 2 bases, with 6 bases between them. The CDR3, as DNA: TGTGCCAGCAACAGGGCTGGGGCCAACGTCCTGACTTTC. It codes for CASNRAGANVLTF.

This clone was found a few times. V and J are TRBV18 and TRBJ1-2; D gene ambiguous. Germline CDR1 reads KGHSH; CDR2 reads LQKENI. V dropped 3 bases and J dropped 8 bases, with 10 bases sitting between them. The CDR3 is made up of 12 amino acids. CDR3 nucleotides: TGTGCCAGCTCACCCGGGCCACACGGCTACACCTTC. As protein: CASSPGPHGYTF.

This chain uses TRBV5-1 with TRBJ2-1; D gene uncertain. This CDR3 region has 14 residues. Germline CDR1 SGHRS, CDR2 YFSETQ. V was pared by 4 bases and J by 6 bases, with 14 bases between. CDR3 in DNA: TGCGCCAGCAGCCTAACCCAATCGACCAATGAGCAGTTCTTC. Amino acid sequence: CASSLTQSTNEQFF.